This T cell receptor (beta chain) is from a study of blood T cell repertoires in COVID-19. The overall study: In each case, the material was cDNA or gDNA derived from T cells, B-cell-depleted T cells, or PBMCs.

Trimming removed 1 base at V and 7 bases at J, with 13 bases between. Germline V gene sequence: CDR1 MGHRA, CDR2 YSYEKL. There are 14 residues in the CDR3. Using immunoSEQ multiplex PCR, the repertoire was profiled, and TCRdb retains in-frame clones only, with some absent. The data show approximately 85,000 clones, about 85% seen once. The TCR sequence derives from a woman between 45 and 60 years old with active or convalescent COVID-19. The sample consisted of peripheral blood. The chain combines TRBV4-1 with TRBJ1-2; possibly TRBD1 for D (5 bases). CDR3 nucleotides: TGCGCCAGCAGCCAAGTGCAGGGTAGGGGTGGCTACACCTTC. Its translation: CASSQVQGRGGYTF.